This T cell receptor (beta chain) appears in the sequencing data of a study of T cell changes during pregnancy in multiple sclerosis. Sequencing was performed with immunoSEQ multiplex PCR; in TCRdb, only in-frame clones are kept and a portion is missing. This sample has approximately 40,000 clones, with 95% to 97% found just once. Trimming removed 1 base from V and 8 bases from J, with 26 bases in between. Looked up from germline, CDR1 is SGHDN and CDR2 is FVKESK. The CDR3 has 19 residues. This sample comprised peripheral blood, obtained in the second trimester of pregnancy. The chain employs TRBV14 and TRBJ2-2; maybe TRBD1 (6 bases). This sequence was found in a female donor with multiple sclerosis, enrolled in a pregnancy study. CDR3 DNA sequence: TGTGCCAGCAGCCAAGTCAGGGGACGCCGGGGCAACGAACTGGGGGAGCTGTTTTTT. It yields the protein CASSQVRGRRGNELGELFF.